What follows are 15 T cell receptor beta chains derived from one specimen sequenced in a study of cytomegalovirus exposure and HLA in healthy donors. The PCR employed 60 Vbeta primers together with 13 Jbeta primers. Method: immunoSEQ multiplex PCR; TCRdb's copy keeps in-frame clones and lacks some. In the table there are 150,000 to 200,000 clones, 70% to 85% of which are singletons. Specimen: PBMCs. The receptor source for this set is a woman aged 25 to 39 in good health and CMV-seronegative.

This clone occurred once. The gene calls are TRBV12-5 and TRBJ1-2, with D unresolved. The V and J ends lost 4 bases and 6 bases respectively, with 27 bases between them. The CDR3 has 18 amino acids. Germline CDR1 and CDR2: LGHNT and FRNRAP. CDR3 in amino acids: CASGSVLGVRSTKDGYTF. The DNA of the CDR3 is TGTGCTAGTGGTTCCGTCCTGGGCGTGAGATCAACCAAGGATGGCTACACCTTC.

The gene calls are TRBV9 and TRBJ2-3, with 8 nucleotides matching TRBD1. CDR1 SGDLS and CDR2 YYNGEE come from the germline V gene. The junction had 13 bases not matched to a gene; V was cut back by 4 bases and J by 6 bases. There are 16 residues in the CDR3. The CDR3 bases are TGTGCCAGCAGCAAACAGGGGGTCCCAGCAATGGATACGCAGTATTTT. Its translation is CASSKQGVPAMDTQYF. The variable domain in full, completed from reference TRBV9 and TRBJ2-3, reads DSGVTQTPKHLITATGQRVTLRCSPRSGDLSVYWYQQSLDQGLQFLIQYYNGEERAKGNILERFSAQQFPDLHSELNLSSLELGDSALYFCASSKQGVPAMDTQYFGPGTRLTVL.

The rearrangement uses TRBV28 and TRBJ2-4; 11 bases line up with TRBD2. V trimming: 5 bases; J trimming: 6 bases; junction bases outside the gene matches: 9. Germline CDR1 reads MDHEN; CDR2 reads SYDVKM. This CDR3 is 16 amino acids long. The CDR3 reads CASSRSGRAQGNIQYF. CDR3 DNA sequence: TGTGCCAGCAGTCGTAGCGGGAGGGCCCAGGGAAACATTCAGTACTTC.

This clone was counted a few times. V and J are TRBV13 and TRBJ2-5; D remains ambiguous. The CDR3 length is 12 residues. Looked up from germline, CDR1 is PRHDT and CDR2 is FYEKMQ (reference sequence). Trimming removed 3 bases from V and 5 bases from J, with 7 bases in between. The CDR3, as DNA: TGTGCCAGCAGCTTCCCCGGGGAGACCCAGTACTTC. Amino acids: CASSFPGETQYF.

V usage is TRBV2 and J usage is TRBJ2-2; weak D call: TRBD2 (6 bases). The CDR3 loop spans 14 amino acids. From germline, CDR1 is SNHLY and CDR2 FYNNEI. V gave up 4 bases and J gave up 5 bases, with 11 bases separating them. For the CDR3, the DNA is TGTGCCAGCAGTGCGGGGGTGGGGACCGGGGAGCTGTTTTTT. It encodes CASSAGVGTGELFF.

This chain uses TRBV27 with TRBJ1-5, with D perhaps TRBD1 (5 bases). The CDR3 has 15 residues. In germline, CDR1 is MNHEY, CDR2 SMNVEV (reference sequence). V lost 1 base and J 2 bases, leaving 9 bases between the germline ends. The CDR3: CASSLFWGRNQPQHF. The CDR3 DNA is TGTGCCAGCAGTTTATTCTGGGGCCGCAATCAGCCCCAGCATTTT.

The V call is TRBV28, the J call TRBJ2-1; the D is unclear. V was trimmed by 7 bases and J by 6 bases, leaving 10 bases between them. The germline gives CDR1 MDHEN, CDR2 SYDVKM. The CDR3 sequence is 12 residues long. The CDR3 DNA reads as TGTGCCAGCAAGCTTGGTAGCAATGAGCAGTTCTTC. It is translated as CASKLGSNEQFF.

In its sample, this clone was seen once. The same CDR3 is also encoded by other DNA sequences in this sample. The rearrangement joins TRBV5-1 to TRBJ2-2; D perhaps matches TRBD1 (6 bases). Trimming removed 4 bases from V and 1 base from J, with 8 bases in between. This CDR3 region has 14 residues. The V gene's germline CDR1 is SGHRS and CDR2 YFSETQ. The CDR3 reads CASSLGQNTGELFF. The CDR3 DNA reads as TGCGCCAGCAGCCTGGGACAGAACACCGGGGAGCTGTTTTTT.

This chain links TRBV9 with TRBJ1-2; D possibly corresponds to TRBD1 (5 bases). The CDR3 runs 12 residues. The V end lost 4 bases, the J end lost 7 bases, and 11 bases lay between the germline ends. Looked up from germline, CDR1 is SGDLS and CDR2 is YYNGEE. The CDR3 spells CASSFLDSGYTF. As DNA, the CDR3 is TGTGCCAGCAGCTTTCTAGACAGTGGCTACACCTTC.

The rearrangement joins TRBV27 to TRBJ1-1, with TRBD1 matching over 9 bases. Trimming took 3 bases from V and 7 from J; bases not matched to a gene: 9. The CDR3 runs to 15 residues. Germline loops: CDR1 MNHEY, CDR2 SMNVEV (reference sequence). The CDR3 DNA sequence: TGTGCCAGCAGTTTCCTTACAGGGGGCGCAGGTGAAGCTTTCTTT. Its protein is CASSFLTGGAGEAFF.

The chain carries TRBV27 and TRBJ1-1, with 8 bases aligning to TRBD1. This CDR3 contains 14 residues. The ends lost 5 bases at V and 4 bases at J; junction bases unmatched: 6. Germline V gene sequence: CDR1 MNHEY, CDR2 SMNVEV (reference sequence). The CDR3 region has the DNA TGTGCCAGCAGTATAAGACAGGGGTTCACTGAAGCTTTCTTT. It encodes CASSIRQGFTEAFF.

The chain carries TRBV7-3 and TRBJ1-1, with D perhaps TRBD1 (6 bases). V dropped 2 bases and J dropped 5 bases, with 12 bases sitting between them. The CDR3 runs to 14 residues. Germline CDR1 reads SGHTA; CDR2 reads FQGTGA. The chain's CDR3 is CASSLSTGQTEAFF. CDR3 coding DNA: TGTGCCAGCAGCTTATCTACAGGGCAAACTGAAGCTTTCTTT. The full variable domain, in which reference TRBV7-3 and TRBJ1-1 provide the parts outside the CDR3, is GAGVSQTPSNKVTEKGKYVELRCDPISGHTALYWYRQSLGQGPEFLIYFQGTGAADDSGLPNDRFFAVRPEGSVSTLKIQRTERGDSAVYLCASSLSTGQTEAFFGQGTRLTVV.

The rearrangement links TRBV5-4 to TRBJ1-1; D remains unclear. The V gene lost 2 bases and the J gene lost 3 bases, with 20 bases spanning the gap. The CDR3 extends over 17 amino acids. The germline V gene encodes CDR1 SGHNT and CDR2 YYREEE (reference sequence). This chain's CDR3 is CASSFPGRGRGDTEAFF. As DNA, the CDR3 is TGTGCCAGCAGCTTCCCTGGACGAGGGCGCGGGGACACTGAAGCTTTCTTT. The full variable domain, in which reference TRBV5-4 and TRBJ1-1 provide the parts outside the CDR3, is ETGVTQSPTHLIKTRGQQVTLRCSSQSGHNTVSWYQQALGQGPQFIFQYYREEENGRGNFPPRFSGLQFPNYSSELNVNALELDDSALYLCASSFPGRGRGDTEAFFGQGTRLTVV.

This clone appeared a single time. V gene TRBV29-1 combines with J gene TRBJ1-1, with D possibly TRBD1 on 5 matching bases. Between the trimmed V and J ends, which lost 2 bases and 2 bases, there was a span of 9 bases. In germline, CDR1 is SQVTM, CDR2 ANQGSEA. CDR3 length equals 13 residues. In DNA, the CDR3 is TGCAGCGTTGAATCAGGGTTCAACACTGAAGCTTTCTTT. It translates to CSVESGFNTEAFF.

The chain recombines TRBV5-1 with TRBJ2-7; TRBD1 agrees at 7 bases. V shed 6 bases, J shed 2 bases, and the junction held 5 bases outside the gene matches. Per the germline V gene, CDR1 is SGHRS and CDR2 is YFSETQ. The CDR3 extends over 13 amino acids. In nucleotides, the CDR3 is TGCGCCAGCACCCACGGGACAGCCTACGAGCAGTACTTC. Translation gives CASTHGTAYEQYF.